This paragraph covers one TCR beta chain sequence. The ends lost 4 bases at V and 2 bases at J; junction bases unmatched: 7. Germline-derived CDR1 and CDR2 are MNHEY and SVGAGI. The CDR3 is made up of 15 amino acids. The sample belongs to a study of T cell changes during pregnancy in multiple sclerosis. The method was immunoSEQ multiplex PCR; TCRdb's version includes in-frame clones alone and lacks a portion of them. Of tens of thousands of clones listed, approximately 87% are singletons. The sequence was collected from a female donor in good health, enrolled as a control in a pregnancy study. This material consisted of peripheral blood, taken after pregnancy. V is TRBV6-5 and J is TRBJ1-1; TRBD1 matches 7 bases. Here the CDR3 DNA reads TGTGCCAGCAGTTCGGACCCAGGGGGAAACACTGAAGCTTTCTTT. Translating gives CASSSDPGGNTEAFF.